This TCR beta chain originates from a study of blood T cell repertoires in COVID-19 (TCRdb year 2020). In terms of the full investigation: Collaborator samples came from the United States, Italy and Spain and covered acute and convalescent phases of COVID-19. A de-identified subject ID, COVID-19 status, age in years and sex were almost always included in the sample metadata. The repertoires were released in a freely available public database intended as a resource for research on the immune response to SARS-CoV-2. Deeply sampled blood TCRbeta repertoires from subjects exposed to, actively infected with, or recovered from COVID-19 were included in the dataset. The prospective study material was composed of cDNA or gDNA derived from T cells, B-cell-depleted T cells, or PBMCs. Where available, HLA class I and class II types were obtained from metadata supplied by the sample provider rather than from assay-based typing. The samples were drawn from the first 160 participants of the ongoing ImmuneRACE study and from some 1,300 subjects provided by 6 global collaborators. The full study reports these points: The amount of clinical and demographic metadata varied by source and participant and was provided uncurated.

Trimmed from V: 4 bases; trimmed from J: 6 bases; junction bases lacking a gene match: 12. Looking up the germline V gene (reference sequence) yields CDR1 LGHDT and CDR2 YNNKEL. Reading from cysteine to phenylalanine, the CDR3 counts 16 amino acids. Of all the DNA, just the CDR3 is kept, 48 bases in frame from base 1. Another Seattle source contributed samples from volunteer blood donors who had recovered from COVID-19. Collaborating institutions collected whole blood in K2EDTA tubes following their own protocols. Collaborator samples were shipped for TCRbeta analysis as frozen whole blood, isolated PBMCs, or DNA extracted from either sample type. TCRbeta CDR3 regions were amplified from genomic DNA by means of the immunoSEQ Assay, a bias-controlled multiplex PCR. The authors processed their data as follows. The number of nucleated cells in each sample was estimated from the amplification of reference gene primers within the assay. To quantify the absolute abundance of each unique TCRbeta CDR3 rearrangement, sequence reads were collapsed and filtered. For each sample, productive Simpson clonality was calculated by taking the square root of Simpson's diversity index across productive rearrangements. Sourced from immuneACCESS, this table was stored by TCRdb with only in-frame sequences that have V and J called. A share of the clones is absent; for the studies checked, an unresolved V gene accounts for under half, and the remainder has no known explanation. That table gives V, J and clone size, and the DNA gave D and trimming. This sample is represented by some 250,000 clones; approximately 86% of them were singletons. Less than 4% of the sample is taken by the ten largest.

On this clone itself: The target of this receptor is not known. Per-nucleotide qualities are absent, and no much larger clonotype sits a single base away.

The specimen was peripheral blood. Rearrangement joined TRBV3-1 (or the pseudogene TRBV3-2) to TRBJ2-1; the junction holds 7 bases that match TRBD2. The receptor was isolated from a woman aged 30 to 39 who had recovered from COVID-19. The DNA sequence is TGTGCCAGCAGCCCCGAACGGGGGGTGTTGGGCAATGAGCAGTTCTTC. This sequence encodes CASSPERGVLGNEQFF.